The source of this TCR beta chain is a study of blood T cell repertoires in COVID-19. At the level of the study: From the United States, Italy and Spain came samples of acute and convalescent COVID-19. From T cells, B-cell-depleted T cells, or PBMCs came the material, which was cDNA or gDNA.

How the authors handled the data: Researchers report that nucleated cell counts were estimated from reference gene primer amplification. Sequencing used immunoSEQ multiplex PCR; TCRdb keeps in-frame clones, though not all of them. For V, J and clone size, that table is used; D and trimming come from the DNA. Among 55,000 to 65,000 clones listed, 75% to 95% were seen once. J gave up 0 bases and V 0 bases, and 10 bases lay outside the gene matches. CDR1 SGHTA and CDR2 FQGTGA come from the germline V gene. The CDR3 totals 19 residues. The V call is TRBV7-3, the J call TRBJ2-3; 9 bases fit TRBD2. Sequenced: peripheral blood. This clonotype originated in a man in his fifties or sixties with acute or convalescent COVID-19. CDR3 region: CASSLTSGRQSGSTDTQYF. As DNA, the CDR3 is TGTGCCAGCAGCTTAACAAGCGGGAGGCAATCGGGTAGCACAGATACGCAGTATTTT.